The 16 T cell receptor beta chains given below trace back to one sample, sequenced in a study of CD8 T cells in ankylosing spondylitis. TCRdb re-called the 5' RACE reads with MiXCR, one entry per CDR3 protein. Of 200,000 to 300,000 distinct CDR3 sequences listed, around 25% are singletons. What was sequenced was blood, either unsorted or a sorted T cell fraction (not recorded which). All receptors derive from a male donor with ankylosing spondylitis or in good health (not recorded which).

This clonotype was seen ten or more times. This chain uses TRBV10-3 with TRBJ2-1, with 9 bases that match TRBD2. CDR1 is ENHRY, CDR2 SYGVKD, per germline. Germline trimming cut 5 bases from V and 4 bases from J; bases unmatched to any gene: 3. The CDR3 totals 14 residues. CDR3: CAISPTSGYNEQFF. DNA of the CDR3: TGTGCCATCAGTCCTACTAGCGGGTACAATGAGCAGTTCTTC.

The V call is TRBV28, the J call TRBJ2-7; 7 bases are a match to TRBD1. The CDR3 length is 12 residues. Unmatched junction bases numbered 10, after V lost 5 bases and J lost 12 bases. CDR1 and CDR2 from the germline V gene are MDHEN and SYDVKM. The CDR3 loop is CASSTRTGEGYF. CDR3 bases: TGTGCCAGCAGTACCCGGACAGGTGAGGGGTACTTC.

With regard to this clonotype: The CDR3 ends on some other residue instead of the conserved phenylalanine or tryptophan, so this is likely a read error. The chain uses TRBV11-2 and TRBJ2-2; maybe TRBD2 (5 bases). The CDR3 has 16 amino acids. V was clipped by 1 base and J by 2 bases, with 11 bases between them. The germline gives CDR1 SGHAT, CDR2 FQNNGV. The CDR3 loop is CASSLAFRGNTGELFS. The CDR3 region has the DNA TGTGCCAGCAGCTTAGCATTCCGGGGTAACACCGGGGAGCTGTTTTCT.

This clonotype was seen a few times. The chain links TRBV20-1 to TRBJ2-5; a possible D gene is TRBD1 (6 bases). From germline, CDR1 is DFQATT and CDR2 SNEGSKA (reference sequence). V gave up 3 bases and J gave up 2 bases, with 16 bases separating them. The CDR3 covers 15 residues. CDR3 sequence (DNA): TGCAGTGCTAGCAGGGGAGCGGCTGGGCAAGAGACCCAGTACTTC. Translation: CSASRGAAGQETQYF.

The chain's CDR3 is CATSREMVVSGANVLTF. In nucleotides, the CDR3 is TGTGCCACCAGCAGAGAAATGGTCGTCTCTGGGGCCAACGTCCTGACTTTC. The chain is built from TRBV15 and TRBJ2-6; D remains ambiguous. This CDR3 is built from 17 residues. Germline V lookup: CDR1 LNHNV, CDR2 YYDKDF (reference sequence). V was shortened by 0 bases and J by 0 bases, with 9 bases between the two germline ends. The full variable domain, rest sourced from reference TRBV15 and TRBJ2-6, is DAMVIQNPRYQVTQFGKPVTLSCSQTLNHNVMYWYQQKSSQAPKLLFHYYDKDFNNEADTPDNFQSRRPNTSFCFLDIRSPGLGDTAMYLCATSREMVVSGANVLTFGAGSRLTVL.

This clonotype has a count of ten or more. The chain links TRBV24-1 to TRBJ2-7; D perhaps matches TRBD2 (5 bases). This CDR3 is 12 amino acids long. V gave up 9 bases and J gave up 0 bases, with 8 bases separating them. Per the germline V gene, CDR1 is KGHDR and CDR2 is SFDVKD. The CDR3 DNA follows: TGTGCCACCGGTGGGAGCTCCTACGAGCAGTACTTC. It specifies CATGGSSYEQYF.

The chain has TRBV7-9 and TRBJ2-2, with D possibly matching TRBD2 (5 bases). The CDR3 totals 14 residues. Trimming removed 3 bases from V and 6 bases from J, with 11 bases in between. Germline V gives CDR1 SEHNR, CDR2 FQNEAQ (reference sequence). The CDR3 nucleotides read TGTGCCAGCAGCTTTACGGGAATTGCCGGGGAGCTGTTTTTT. Translating gives CASSFTGIAGELFF.

There are many counts of this clonotype. The V gene is TRBV2, the J gene TRBJ2-2, with unresolved D. The CDR3 has 13 residues. Per the germline V gene, CDR1 is SNHLY and CDR2 is FYNNEI. V gave up 3 bases and J gave up 7 bases, with 9 bases separating them. The CDR3 bases are TGTGCCAGCAGTGACCGGGTGGGCGGGGAGCTGTTTTTT. It yields the protein CASSDRVGGELFF.

In its sample, this clonotype was seen a few times. The chain has TRBV20-1 and TRBJ2-1; 10 nucleotides align to TRBD2. The ends lost 0 bases at V and 6 bases at J; junction bases unmatched: 8. Germline V CDR1 and CDR2: DFQATT, SNEGSKA (reference sequence). This CDR3 contains 16 residues. The chain's CDR3 is CSARDPGLASPNEQFF. CDR3 coding DNA: TGCAGTGCTAGAGATCCGGGACTAGCGTCCCCCAATGAGCAGTTCTTC.

In its sample, this clonotype was seen many times. This sequence joins TRBV29-1 and TRBJ2-3; D remains unclear. Between the trimmed V and J ends, which lost 4 bases and 5 bases, there was a span of 7 bases. The germline gives CDR1 SQVTM, CDR2 ANQGSEA. The CDR3 loop spans 11 amino acids. DNA for the CDR3: TGCAGCGTTGCCACCCGAGATACGCAGTATTTT. Its protein is CSVATRDTQYF.

There are a few counts of this clonotype. The CDR3 DNA sequence: TGCAGTGCTAGATCTCCGAGGACAGGGAACGAGCAGTACTTC. It specifies CSARSPRTGNEQYF. The J gene is TRBJ2-7, the V gene TRBV20-1, with 8 bases matching TRBD1. Germline CDR1 reads DFQATT; CDR2 reads SNEGSKA (reference sequence). The CDR3 extends over 14 amino acids. Losses at the gene ends were 2 bases for V and 5 bases for J; bases not matched to a gene: 8.

DNA of the CDR3: TGTGCCAGCTGTGTGGCTTCCTTTGGAAACACCATATATTTT. It translates to CASCVASFGNTIYF. The V and J genes are TRBV2 and TRBJ1-3; D gene ambiguous. Germline-derived CDR1 and CDR2 are SNHLY and FYNNEI. The CDR3 contains 14 residues. V lost 8 bases and J 3 bases, leaving 14 bases between the germline ends.

This clonotype was seen ten or more times. The CDR3 region is CASSSTTDTQYF. In nucleotides, the CDR3 is TGTGCCAGCAGTTCCACGACAGATACGCAGTATTTT. This chain connects TRBV28 to TRBJ2-3, with unresolved D. The CDR3 runs to 12 residues. The germline V gene has CDR1 MDHEN and CDR2 SYDVKM. V dropped 4 bases and J dropped 3 bases, with 5 bases sitting between them.

This clonotype showed up many times. The chain has TRBV6-1 and TRBJ2-5, with 7 bases identical to TRBD1. Germline CDR1 and CDR2: MNHNS and SASEGT. V trimming: 5 bases; J trimming: 5 bases; junction bases outside the gene matches: 11. This CDR3 is 15 amino acids long. The CDR3 region is CASSPTGSVIETQYF. The CDR3 DNA reads TGTGCCAGCAGTCCGACAGGGTCGGTAATTGAGACCCAGTACTTC.

This sequence joins TRBV12-5 and TRBJ2-2, with D perhaps matching TRBD1 or TRBD2 (5 bases each). The CDR3 is 16 residues long. Trimming cost V 3 bases and J 4 bases, with 15 bases left between them. The V gene's germline CDR1 is LGHNT and CDR2 FRNRAP. In DNA form, the CDR3 reads TGTGCTAGTGGTTTTGGCTCAGGGAGCGGCACCGGGGAGCTGTTTTTT. Protein sequence: CASGFGSGSGTGELFF.

This clonotype has more than one count but fewer than ten. This chain uses TRBV2 with TRBJ2-1; no clear D gene. The CDR3 extends over 14 amino acids. Germline lookup yields CDR1 SNHLY and CDR2 FYNNEI. V was clipped by 3 bases and J by 7 bases, with 13 bases between them. The CDR3 loop is CASSEYGNRNEQFF. In DNA form, the CDR3 reads TGTGCCAGCAGTGAGTATGGCAATCGGAATGAGCAGTTCTTC.